Listed below are T cell receptor beta chains from one sample, sequenced in a study of T cells in Graves' hyperthyroidism and ophthalmopathy. TCRdb redid the calling of the multiplex PCR reads with MiXCR, one entry per CDR3 protein. The profile shows hundreds of thousands of distinct CDR3 sequences, 20% to 25% of them singletons. Sequencing was done on a sample of blood. The origin of the receptors is a young man with Graves' ophthalmopathy. Each CDR3 is given with its conserved first and last residue. The D gene is left open where the match is weak. Some rows have no size entry. The others give once, few or many, or a class for an expanded clone.

D: TRBD1; J: TRBJ2-7; V: TRBV5-6; size: .; DNA: TGTGCCAGCAGCGCCGGACAGGTCGGCAACGAGCAGTACTTC; CDR3: CASSAGQVGNEQYF
D: .; J: TRBJ2-5; V: TRBV5-1; size: .; DNA: TGCGCCAGCAGCTTGATGGGCGGGGTAAGGACGGGACAAGAGACCCAGTACTTC; CDR3: CASSLMGGVRTGQETQYF
D: .; J: TRBJ2-1; V: TRBV7-9; size: many; DNA: TGTGCCAGCAGCGGGGGGAATGAGCAGTTCTTC; CDR3: CASSGGNEQFF
D: TRBD2; J: TRBJ2-7; V: TRBV11-2; size: many; DNA: TGTGCCAGCAGCGTCGGGACTAGCGGGAGTTCCGAGCAGTACTTC; CDR3: CASSVGTSGSSEQYF
D: .; J: TRBJ2-1; V: TRBV6-2/TRBV6-3; size: many; DNA: TGTGCCAGCAGTTATGAGTATAGGGAGCCCCACAATGAGCAGTTCTTC; CDR3: CASSYEYREPHNEQFF
D: .; J: TRBJ1-4; V: TRBV28; size: many; DNA: TGTGCCAGCTGTGACTTTGCGGCTAATGAAAAACTGTTTTTT; CDR3: CASCDFAANEKLFF
D: TRBD1; J: TRBJ2-5; V: TRBV25-1; size: many; DNA: TGTGCCAGCAGCCCCAGGGGGCGAAGAGAGACCCAGTACTTC; CDR3: CASSPRGRRETQYF
D: .; J: TRBJ2-7; V: TRBV29-1; size: .; DNA: TGCAGCGTCGAAGGAGTAAACGAGCAGTACTTC; CDR3: CSVEGVNEQYF
D: TRBD1; J: TRBJ1-5; V: TRBV6-2/TRBV6-3; size: many; DNA: TGTGCCAGCAGTTTCCCTCGTTTCGCGACCGGGACAGGGGGAAATCAGCCCCAGCATTTT; CDR3: CASSFPRFATGTGGNQPQHF
D: .; J: TRBJ2-7; V: TRBV28; size: .; DNA: TGTGCCAGCACCGCCGGGAGTCCGGGCTCCTACGAGCAGTACTTC; CDR3: CASTAGSPGSYEQYF
D: TRBD1; J: TRBJ2-3; V: TRBV6-2/TRBV6-3; size: many; DNA: TGTGCCAGCAGTCCAAACAGGGGGCTGTCTAGAGATACGCAGTATTTT; CDR3: CASSPNRGLSRDTQYF
D: TRBD2; J: TRBJ2-1; V: TRBV29-1; size: many; DNA: TGCAGCGTTGAGGGACTAGCGGGAGAGAATTACAATGAGCAGTTCTTC; CDR3: CSVEGLAGENYNEQFF
D: .; J: TRBJ2-4; V: TRBV6-1; size: .; DNA: TGTGCCAGCAGAACCACCGGGACAGCCAAAAACATTCAGTACTTC; CDR3: CASRTTGTAKNIQYF
D: TRBD2; J: TRBJ2-1; V: TRBV11-2; size: .; DNA: TGTGCCAGCAGCTTAGGCGAACTAGCGGGAGGTCCCAATGAGCAGTTCTTC; CDR3: CASSLGELAGGPNEQFF
D: .; J: TRBJ2-5; V: TRBV12-3/TRBV12-4; size: many; DNA: TGTGCCAGCACCCTGTCGGAGGGGGGGTGGGAGACCCAGTACTTC; CDR3: CASTLSEGGWETQYF
D: .; J: TRBJ2-3; V: TRBV9; size: .; DNA: TGTGCCAGCAGCGTAGGGCAGAGCGCAGATACGCAGTATTTT; CDR3: CASSVGQSADTQYF
D: .; J: TRBJ1-5; V: TRBV2; size: many; DNA: TGTGCCAGCAGTTACGGACAGTATAATCAGCCCCAGCATTTT; CDR3: CASSYGQYNQPQHF
D: TRBD1; J: TRBJ1-2; V: TRBV28; size: few; DNA: TGTGCCAGCAGACATCGACAGGGGGCGATTGGCTACACCTTC; CDR3: CASRHRQGAIGYTF
D: .; J: TRBJ2-5; V: TRBV6-1; size: .; DNA: TGTGCCAGCACGACGGGATACCAAGAGACCCAGTACTTC; CDR3: CASTTGYQETQYF
D: TRBD2; J: TRBJ2-3; V: TRBV10-3; size: .; DNA: TGTGCCATCAGCGTACTAGCGGGAGCATCAGATACGCAGTATTTT; CDR3: CAISVLAGASDTQYF
D: .; J: TRBJ1-4; V: TRBV24-1; size: few; DNA: TGTGCCACCGCCGAGGGGCCTAATGAAAAACTGTTTTTT; CDR3: CATAEGPNEKLFF
D: .; J: TRBJ2-3; V: TRBV5-1; size: many; DNA: TGCGCCAGCAAGCGGGCTAGCACAGATACGCAGTATTTT; CDR3: CASKRASTDTQYF
D: TRBD1; J: TRBJ2-3; V: TRBV9; size: few; DNA: TGTGCCAGCAGTTGGCAGGGGGCGCCCACAGATACGCAGTATTTT; CDR3: CASSWQGAPTDTQYF
D: TRBD2; J: TRBJ2-3; V: TRBV20-1; size: .; DNA: TGCAGTGCTTTATCCGGGACTAGCGGGAGGACAGATACGCAGTATTTT; CDR3: CSALSGTSGRTDTQYF
D: TRBD1; J: TRBJ2-1; V: TRBV28; size: .; DNA: TGTGCCAGCAGTTTGACAGGGGGTAGACACAATGAGCAGTTCTTC; CDR3: CASSLTGGRHNEQFF
D: TRBD2; J: TRBJ2-1; V: TRBV4-2; size: .; DNA: TGTGCCAGCAGCCAAGACTCTAGCGGGCGATCCTACAATGAGCAGTTCTTC; CDR3: CASSQDSSGRSYNEQFF
D: .; J: TRBJ2-2; V: TRBV10-3; size: many; DNA: TGTGCCATCAACTGGGGACCGTCGAACACCGGGGAGCTGTTTTTT; CDR3: CAINWGPSNTGELFF
D: .; J: TRBJ1-1; V: TRBV19; size: .; DNA: TGTGCCAGTAGTATGAGTGTTTGGGGCAACACTGAAGCTTTCTTT; CDR3: CASSMSVWGNTEAFF
D: .; J: TRBJ1-2; V: TRBV27; size: few; DNA: TGTGCCAGCAGTTTACGGGGGGCACGGTATGGCTACACCTTC; CDR3: CASSLRGARYGYTF
D: .; J: TRBJ2-1; V: TRBV5-1; size: few; DNA: TGCGCCAGCAGCTTTAGGACTACTTCCAACAATGAGCAGTTCTTC; CDR3: CASSFRTTSNNEQFF
D: .; J: TRBJ1-5; V: TRBV20-1; size: .; DNA: TGCAGTGCTAGAGGCCAAGGGGCTAGCAATCAGCCCCAGCATTTT; CDR3: CSARGQGASNQPQHF
D: TRBD2; J: TRBJ2-5; V: TRBV15; size: few; DNA: TGTGCCACCAGCGGAGCGGGACAAGAGACCCAGTACTTC; CDR3: CATSGAGQETQYF
D: TRBD1; J: TRBJ2-5; V: TRBV5-1; size: few; DNA: TGCGCCAGCGGCCGGGGACAGCTCCAAGAGACCCAGTACTTC; CDR3: CASGRGQLQETQYF
D: TRBD1; J: TRBJ1-1; V: TRBV5-1; size: .; DNA: TGCGCCAGCAGCTTGGTTGGGACAGGCCCGGGGGCTTTCTTT; CDR3: CASSLVGTGPGAFF
D: TRBD1; J: TRBJ1-3; V: TRBV12-3/TRBV12-4; size: .; DNA: TGTGCCAGCAGTGCCTCGACAGGGACTAGCACCATATATTTT; CDR3: CASSASTGTSTIYF
D: TRBD1; J: TRBJ2-7; V: TRBV6-1; size: few; DNA: TGTGCCAGCAGTGAAATCGGGACAGGGACCTTTGAGGAGCAGTACTTC; CDR3: CASSEIGTGTFEEQYF
D: TRBD1; J: TRBJ2-1; V: TRBV12-3/TRBV12-4; size: .; DNA: TGTGCCAGCAGGGAAGGACAGGGGACCTACAATGAGCAGTTCTTC; CDR3: CASREGQGTYNEQFF
D: TRBD2; J: TRBJ2-1; V: TRBV20-1; size: .; DNA: TGCAGTGCTAGAGGGACTAGCGGGAGGCCGAGCTCCTACAATGAGCAGTTCTTC; CDR3: CSARGTSGRPSSYNEQFF
D: TRBD2; J: TRBJ2-1; V: TRBV6-2/TRBV6-3; size: many; DNA: TGTGCCAGCAGTTACCCGGACAGGGAGATAGCGGGAGGGCCGCTTTATGAGCAGTTCTTC; CDR3: CASSYPDREIAGGPLYEQFF
D: TRBD1; J: TRBJ2-7; V: TRBV4-1; size: .; DNA: TGCGCCAGCAGCCAGGCATCGACAGGGAAGGGCGAGCAGTACTTC; CDR3: CASSQASTGKGEQYF
D: .; J: TRBJ2-7; V: TRBV28; size: many; DNA: TGTGCCAGCAGTCCCATCGGCGGGTATGGGCAGTACTTC; CDR3: CASSPIGGYGQYF
D: .; J: TRBJ2-7; V: TRBV12-3/TRBV12-4; size: many; DNA: TGTGCCAGCAGTCCCCAGGGGAAGCTCTACGAGCAGTACTTC; CDR3: CASSPQGKLYEQYF
D: .; J: TRBJ1-5; V: TRBV6-1; size: few; DNA: TGTGCCAGCACCCCAGGACTTCTAAGCAATCAGCCCCAGCATTTT; CDR3: CASTPGLLSNQPQHF
D: .; J: TRBJ1-2; V: TRBV27; size: .; DNA: TGTGCCAGCTCCCCTCCTCGGGCAGAAAGAGAGGTCTATGGCTACACCTTC; CDR3: CASSPPRAEREVYGYTF
D: .; J: TRBJ1-2; V: TRBV5-1; size: many; DNA: TGCGCCAGCAGCCCCTGGGACGGTAACTATGGCTACACCTTC; CDR3: CASSPWDGNYGYTF
D: .; J: TRBJ1-2; V: TRBV2; size: many; DNA: TGTGCCAGCAGTGAGAGAGCGGCAGGGTATAACTATGGCTACACCTTC; CDR3: CASSERAAGYNYGYTF
D: .; J: TRBJ1-5; V: TRBV28; size: many; DNA: TGTGCCAGCAGATCCTCGTTGAGGGGGGGTGGGCCCCAGCATTTT; CDR3: CASRSSLRGGGPQHF
D: .; J: TRBJ2-1; V: TRBV6-1; size: .; DNA: TGTGCCACAGCAAGAATCAGGGTGAGGACAGACAAACGTTGGAATGAGCAGTTCTTC; CDR3: CATARIRVRTDKRWNEQFF
D: .; J: TRBJ1-2; V: TRBV27; size: few; DNA: TGTGCCAGCAGTTTAAAAGGGAAGGACTATGGCTACACCTTC; CDR3: CASSLKGKDYGYTF
D: TRBD1; J: TRBJ2-3; V: TRBV5-5; size: .; DNA: TGTGCCAGCAGCTACTACAGGGGGCAGGTAGATACGCAGTATTTT; CDR3: CASSYYRGQVDTQYF
D: .; J: TRBJ1-5; V: TRBV6-1; size: .; DNA: TGTGCCAGCAACCCGGGAGGGACTTCCAATCAGCCCCAGCATTTT; CDR3: CASNPGGTSNQPQHF
D: .; J: TRBJ2-5; V: TRBV27; size: .; DNA: TGTGCCAGCAGCACTCAGACAGGGAGGGAGACCCAGTACTTC; CDR3: CASSTQTGRETQYF